The 5 T cell receptor beta chains below were found in one sample sequenced in a study of cytomegalovirus exposure and HLA in healthy donors. Researchers ran the PCR with 60 Vbeta and 13 Jbeta primers. The assay was immunoSEQ multiplex PCR, and TCRdb's table has in-frame clones only and misses some. The data show around 150,000 clones, with 70% to 85% seen just once and approximately 1.5% held by the top ten. Sequences were obtained from PBMCs. The receptors here all came from a male donor in good health and CMV-seronegative.

The chain combines TRBV19 with TRBJ1-1; D uncertain. The CDR3 extends over 15 amino acids. Trimming left V 3 bases short and J 0 bases short, with 11 bases between. Germline CDR1 LNHDA, CDR2 SQIVND (reference sequence). CDR3 protein: CASSMYSVMNTEAFF. The CDR3 DNA is TGTGCCAGTAGTATGTATTCAGTCATGAACACTGAAGCTTTCTTT. The complete variable domain, with remaining parts taken from reference TRBV19 and TRBJ1-1, reads DGGITQSPKYLFRKEGQNVTLSCEQNLNHDAMYWYRQDPGQGLRLIYYSQIVNDFQKGDIAEGYSVSREKKESFPLTVTSAQKNPTAFYLCASSMYSVMNTEAFFGQGTRLTVV.

This rearrangement joins TRBV28 to TRBJ2-5; 14 bases fit TRBD2. With 2 bases clipped from V and 11 bases from J, the junction kept 10 bases outside the gene matches. Germline CDR1 MDHEN, CDR2 SYDVKM. The CDR3 contains 16 residues. CDR3 in amino acids: CASSLSGTSGRGEQYF. CDR3 sequence (DNA): TGTGCCAGCAGTTTAAGTGGGACTAGCGGGAGAGGGGAGCAGTACTTC. The full variable domain, with the rest looked up from reference TRBV28 and TRBJ2-5, is DVKVTQSSRYLVKRTGEKVFLECVQDMDHENMFWYRQDPGLGLRLIYFSYDVKMKEKGDIPEGYSVSREKKERFSLILESASTNQTSMYLCASSLSGTSGRGEQYFGPGTRLLVL.

The chain carries TRBV2 and TRBJ2-1, with 8 positions matching TRBD2. Germline V gene sequence: CDR1 SNHLY, CDR2 FYNNEI. Trimming at V came to 7 bases and at J to 6 bases, leaving 8 bases not matched to a gene. There are 14 residues in the CDR3. CDR3 sequence reads: CASTPRTSLNEQFF. DNA of the CDR3: TGTGCCAGCACCCCGAGGACTAGCCTCAATGAGCAGTTCTTC.

This chain connects TRBV7-3 to TRBJ2-1; D not resolved. V was shortened by 0 bases and J by 9 bases, with 6 bases between the two germline ends. Germline CDR1 and CDR2: SGHTA and FQGTGA. This CDR3 has 12 amino acids. Here the CDR3 DNA reads TGTGCCAGCAGCTTAACGCGAGGTGAGCAGTTCTTC. Residues: CASSLTRGEQFF.

The chain employs TRBV19 and TRBJ2-7; 8 bases are shared with TRBD1. V lost 3 bases and J lost 2; bases outside the gene matches: 3. This CDR3 has 14 residues. Germline V CDR1 and CDR2: LNHDA, SQIVND (reference sequence). The CDR3 sequence is CASSIRTGTYEQYF. The CDR3 nucleotides read TGTGCCAGTAGTATTCGGACAGGGACCTACGAGCAGTACTTC.